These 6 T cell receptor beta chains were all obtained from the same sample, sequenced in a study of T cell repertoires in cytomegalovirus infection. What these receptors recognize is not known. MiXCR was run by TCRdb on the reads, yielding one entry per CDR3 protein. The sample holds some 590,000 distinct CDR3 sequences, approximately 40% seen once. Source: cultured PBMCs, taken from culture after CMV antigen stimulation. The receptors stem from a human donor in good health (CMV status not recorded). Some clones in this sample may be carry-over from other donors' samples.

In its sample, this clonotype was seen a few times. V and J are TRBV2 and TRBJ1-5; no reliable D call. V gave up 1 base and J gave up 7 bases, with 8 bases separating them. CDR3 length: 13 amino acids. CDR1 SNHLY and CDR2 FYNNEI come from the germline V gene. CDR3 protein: CASSEGWSQPQHF. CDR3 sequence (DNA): TGTGCCAGCAGTGAAGGGTGGAGCCAGCCCCAGCATTTT.

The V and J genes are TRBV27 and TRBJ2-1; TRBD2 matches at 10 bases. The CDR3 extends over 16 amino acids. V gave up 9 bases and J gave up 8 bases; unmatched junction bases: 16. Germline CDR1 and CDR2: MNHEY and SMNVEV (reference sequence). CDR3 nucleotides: TGTGCCAGTCGGAGTTGGCAGCGGGAGGGCCTGGATGAGCAGTTCTTC. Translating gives CASRSWQREGLDEQFF.

The CDR3: CASSPNADSSQFF. The CDR3 DNA sequence: TGTGCCAGCAGCCCTAACGCTGACTCATCGCAGTTCTTC. This rearrangement joins TRBV7-2 to TRBJ2-1; D unclear. The CDR3 is 13 residues long. Germline CDR1 SGHTA, CDR2 FQGNSA. V shed 5 bases and J shed 12 bases, with 17 bases lying between them.

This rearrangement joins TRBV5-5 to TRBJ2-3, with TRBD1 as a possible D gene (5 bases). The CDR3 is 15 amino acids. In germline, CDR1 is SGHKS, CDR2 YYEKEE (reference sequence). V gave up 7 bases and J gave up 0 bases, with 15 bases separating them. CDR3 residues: CASLPGRVSTDTQYF. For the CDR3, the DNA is TGTGCCAGCCTCCCTGGCAGGGTGAGCACAGATACGCAGTATTTT.

CDR3 protein: CASRQTSGSFNEQFF. The CDR3 nucleotides are TGTGCCAGCAGGCAAACTAGCGGGAGCTTCAATGAGCAGTTCTTC. The chain combines TRBV7-2 with TRBJ2-1, with 11 bases fitting TRBD2. This CDR3 comprises 15 residues. Germline V gives CDR1 SGHTA, CDR2 FQGNSA. The J segment lost 6 bases and the V segment lost 6 bases, leaving 7 bases of the junction unmatched. Filled out from reference TRBV7-2 and TRBJ2-1, the complete variable domain reads GAGVSQSPSNKVTEKGKDVELRCDPISGHTALYWYRQSLGQGLEFLIYFQGNSAPDKSGLPSDRFSAERTGGSVSTLTIQRTQQEDSAVYLCASRQTSGSFNEQFFGPGTRLTVL.

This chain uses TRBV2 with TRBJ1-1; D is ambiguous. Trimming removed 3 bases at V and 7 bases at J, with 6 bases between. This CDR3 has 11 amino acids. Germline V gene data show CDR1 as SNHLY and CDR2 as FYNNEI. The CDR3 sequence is CASSEQIEAFF. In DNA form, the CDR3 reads TGTGCCAGCAGTGAGCAGATTGAAGCTTTCTTT. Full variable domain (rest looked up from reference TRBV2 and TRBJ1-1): EPEVTQTPSHQVTQMGQEVILRCVPISNHLYFYWYRQILGQKVEFLVSFYNNEISEKSEIFDDQFSVERPDGSNFTLKIRSTKLEDSAMYFCASSEQIEAFFGQGTRLTVV.